This T cell receptor (beta chain) was retrieved from a study of regulatory T cells in long-lasting Graves disease. V lost 7 bases and J lost 7, with 11 bases in between. CDR3 length: 12 residues. Germline V CDR1 and CDR2: MNHEY, SVGEGT. A few counts support this clonotype. As for time point: persistent/refractory GD, antithyroid drugs over 5 years with positive TRAb. From RNA extracted from PBMCs, the TCR library was made. Per American Thyroid Association guidelines, Graves' disease was diagnosed. Through Arm-PCR of CDR3 regions and iRepertoire HTBI primers, TCR beta libraries were built. One entry per CDR3 protein results from TCRdb running MiXCR on the multiplex PCR reads. The sample holds 350,000 to 450,000 distinct CDR3 sequences; roughly 25% are singletons and the top ten take around 30%.

The sequence was collected from a woman aged 35 to 49 with Graves disease. V is TRBV6-2 or TRBV6-3 and J is TRBJ2-1; weak D call: TRBD1 (5 bases). Specimen: peripheral blood mononuclear cells (PBMCs), collected when the disease was refractory, from a patient treated with antithyroid drugs. The CDR3 protein is CASNVGRNEQFF. CDR3 nucleotide sequence: TGTGCCAGCAACGTGGGGCGGAATGAGCAGTTCTTC.